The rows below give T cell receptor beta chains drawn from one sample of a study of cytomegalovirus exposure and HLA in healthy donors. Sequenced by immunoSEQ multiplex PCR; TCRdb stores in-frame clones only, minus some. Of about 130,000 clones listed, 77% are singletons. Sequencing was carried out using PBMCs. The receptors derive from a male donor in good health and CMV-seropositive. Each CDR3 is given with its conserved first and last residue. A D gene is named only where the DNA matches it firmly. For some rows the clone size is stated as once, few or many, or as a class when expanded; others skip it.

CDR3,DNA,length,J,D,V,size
CASSSQRGGRDTQYF,TGTGCCAGCAGCTCACAGCGGGGGGGCCGCGATACGCAGTATTTT,15,TRBJ2-3,TRBD2,TRBV7-9,NA
CASKEGEKLFF,TGTGCCAGCAAAGAGGGTGAAAAACTGTTTTTT,11,TRBJ1-4,NA,TRBV25-1,NA
CASSPISAGWEQYF,TGTGCCAGCTCACCCATCAGCGCTGGATGGGAGCAGTACTTC,14,TRBJ2-7,NA,TRBV18,once
CASSIFAGGGITDTQYF,TGTGCCAGTAGTATATTCGCCGGGGGGGGAATCACAGATACGCAGTATTTT,17,TRBJ2-3,TRBD2,TRBV19,NA
CASSGSAGGAGELFF,TGTGCCAGTAGTGGTTCGGCGGGAGGGGCCGGGGAGCTGTTTTTT,15,TRBJ2-2,TRBD2,TRBV19,NA
CASSINLAGQTYEQYF,TGTGCCAGTAGTATCAACCTAGCGGGACAGACCTACGAGCAGTACTTC,16,TRBJ2-7,TRBD2,TRBV19,NA
CASSLLGTANEKLFF,TGTGCCAGCAGTTTACTCGGGACAGCTAATGAAAAACTGTTTTTT,15,TRBJ1-4,TRBD1,TRBV27,once
CASSAGGGYEQYF,TGTGCCAGCAGCGCGGGTGGAGGCTACGAGCAGTACTTC,13,TRBJ2-7,NA,TRBV7-3,NA
CASSAHRVEQYF,TGTGCCAGCAGTGCCCACAGGGTCGAGCAGTACTTC,12,TRBJ2-7,NA,TRBV6-4,NA
CARLGTGSFLGEQYF,TGCGCCAGGTTGGGGACAGGGAGTTTCTTGGGCGAGCAGTACTTC,15,TRBJ2-7,TRBD1,TRBV10-1,NA